The source of this T cell receptor (beta chain) is a study of molecular identifiers for immune sequencing clone quantification. Broader study findings: Jurkat TCR RNA spiked in from one cell could reportedly be detected among approximately 980,000 naive cells.

The table lists this clonotype with many counts. Its cognate antigen is unknown. The CDR3 runs to 14 residues. Deletions cut 4 bases from V and 3 bases from J, with 13 bases between. Germline V gene lookup returns CDR1 SGHRS and CDR2 YFSETQ. Previously described methods and listed TCR primers produced bulk TCR libraries. MiXCR, run by TCRdb on the PCR reads, gives a single entry per CDR3 protein. The sample carries about 330,000 distinct CDR3 sequences, 24% recorded once. Sorting selected naive CD8 T cells with a CD8+CD4-CCR7+CD45RA+ phenotype. This receptor was obtained from a human donor in good health. Some libraries in this study had Jurkat cell RNA spiked in. Specimen: naive CD8+ T cells from blood, with Jurkat cell RNA spiked in. Subset specified: FACS-sorted CD8+CD4-CCR7+CD45RA+ naive T cells. V gene TRBV5-1 combines with J gene TRBJ1-1; D might be TRBD1 (6 bases). The CDR3 DNA is TGCGCCAGCAGCCCAACCTGGGGGCACACTGAAGCTTTCTTT. Translating it yields CASSPTWGHTEAFF.